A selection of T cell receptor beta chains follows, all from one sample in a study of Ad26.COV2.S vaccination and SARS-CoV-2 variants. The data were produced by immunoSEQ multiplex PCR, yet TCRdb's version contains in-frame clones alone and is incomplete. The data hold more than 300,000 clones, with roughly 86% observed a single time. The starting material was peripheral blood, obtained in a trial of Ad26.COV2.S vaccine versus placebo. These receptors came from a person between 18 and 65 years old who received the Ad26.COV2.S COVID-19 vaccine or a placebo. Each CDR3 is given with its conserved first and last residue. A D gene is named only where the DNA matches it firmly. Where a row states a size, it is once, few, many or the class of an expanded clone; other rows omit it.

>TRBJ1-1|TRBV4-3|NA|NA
CASSQEGGLGTEAFF
TGCGCCAGCAGCCAAGAAGGAGGACTGGGCACTGAAGCTTTCTTT
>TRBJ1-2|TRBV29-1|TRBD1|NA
CSDHRGAGGYTF
TGCAGCGACCACAGGGGCGCGGGGGGCTACACCTTC
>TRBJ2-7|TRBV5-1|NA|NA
CASSLAGGDRNEQYF
TGCGCCAGCAGCTTGGCGGGCGGTGACCGAAACGAGCAGTACTTC
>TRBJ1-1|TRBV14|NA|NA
CASSQDPAFF
TGTGCCAGCAGCCAAGACCCAGCTTTCTTT
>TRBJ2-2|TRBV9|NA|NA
CASSADVVRGELFF
TGTGCCAGCAGCGCAGACGTGGTCAGGGGGGAGCTGTTTTTT
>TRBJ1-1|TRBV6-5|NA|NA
CASKGSLGTEAFF
TGTGCCAGCAAAGGATCCTTGGGCACTGAAGCTTTCTTT
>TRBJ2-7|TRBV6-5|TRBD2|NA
CASIRGGAGVEQYF
TGTGCCAGCATCCGCGGGGGGGCTGGTGTCGAGCAGTACTTC
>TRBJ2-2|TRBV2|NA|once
CASSTARNTGELFF
TGTGCCAGCAGTACGGCCAGAAACACCGGGGAGCTGTTTTTT
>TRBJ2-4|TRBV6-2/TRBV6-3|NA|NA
CASSYTTAETVAKNIQYF
TGTGCCAGCAGTTACACCACGGCGGAGACAGTAGCCAAAAACATTCAGTACTTC
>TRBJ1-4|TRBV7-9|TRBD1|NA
CASSYRQGISEKLFF
TGTGCCAGCAGCTACAGACAGGGGATTAGTGAAAAACTGTTTTTT
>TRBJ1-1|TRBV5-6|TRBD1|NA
CASSLLGGKEAFF
TGTGCCAGCAGCTTGCTAGGGGGCAAGGAAGCTTTCTTT
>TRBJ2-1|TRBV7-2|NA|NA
CASSSSASSYNEQFF
TGTGCCAGCAGCTCTAGCGCCAGCTCCTACAATGAGCAGTTCTTC
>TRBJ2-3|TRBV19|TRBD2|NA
CASSIVAGGPPDTQYF
TGTGCCAGTAGTATTGTAGCGGGGGGGCCCCCAGATACGCAGTATTTT
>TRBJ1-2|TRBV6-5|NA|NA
CASSYSRKRASQGYTF
TGTGCCAGCAGTTACTCCCGAAAACGGGCTTCGCAGGGCTACACCTTC